This T cell receptor beta chain emerged from a study of beta chain features in type 1 diabetes. A remark on this clone: Its antigen is as yet unknown.

Investigators reverse transcribed all isolated RNA, so they sequenced expressed TCRB transcripts. Some 3.3 million reads was the average for naive, central memory and regulatory T cell samples. The repertoire was sequenced with immunoSEQ multiplex PCR; TCRdb's copy has only in-frame clones and lacks some. The sample consists of roughly 450,000 clones, approximately 15% of them appearing once. The study's findings and limits: Patients with Type 1 diabetes showed moderately but significantly shorter TCRB CDR3s in all four CD4+ subsets. When VDJ junctions were examined, type 1 diabetes patients showed fewer insertions and more deletions. Relative to healthy donors, patients appeared to have naive, central memory and Treg TCRB repertoires that were more similar.

In germline, CDR1 is SQVTM, CDR2 ANQGSEA. The CDR3 length is 16 residues. The J segment lost 8 bases and the V segment lost 3 bases, leaving 10 bases of the junction unmatched. The clonotype was recovered from a man aged 25 to 45 in good health. The genes are TRBV29-1 and TRBJ2-1; 13 bases map to TRBD2. The sample taken for sequencing was naive CD4+ T cells from blood. The CDR3 region is CSVDGPLAGGRDEQFF. CDR3 DNA: TGCAGCGTTGACGGGCCACTAGCGGGAGGGCGGGATGAGCAGTTCTTC.